Listed here is a single T cell receptor beta chain. Which antigen it targets is not known. Per-base qualities were not stored, and no clone one base away is much larger. This entry comes from a study of cytomegalovirus exposure and HLA in healthy donors (dated by TCRdb to about 2017). With regard to the full study: A later analysis indicated that the roughly 130 validation repertoires were generated on the platform also employed for the roughly 720 repertoires of the first cohort. The study was designed to test whether signatures of past pathogen exposure could be identified by cataloging public T cell receptors. A separate validation cohort of about 110 different subjects was used in addition to the roughly 700-subject first cohort. The study combined high-throughput TCR immunosequencing, statistical association of individual TCRs with disease status, and machine learning to predict cytomegalovirus infection status. What the research found in general, with its limitations: A total of 150 to 200 TCR beta chains were listed by the study as associated with cytomegalovirus. Across donors, most TCR sequences were observed very rarely, whereas some public TCRs were present in many individuals. According to the authors, the approach could potentially be generalized to other disease states and immunological phenotypes. A few of the identified cytomegalovirus-associated TCR beta chains were confirmed in vitro to be specific for cytomegalovirus antigens. The validation cohort had no HLA typing available for a later analysis, so co-occurrence within that cohort was assessed over all 120 repertoires. In a later analysis, TCRs clustered in the first cohort were found to also tend to co-occur in the roughly 120 validation repertoires, with over 90% of cluster scores above 0. Cytomegalovirus status was reported to be diagnosed by the classifier with high specificity and sensitivity in both the original and validation cohorts.

The library was generated by the immunoSEQ multiplex PCR assay. The published analysis was carried out like this. A statistical classification framework was built for diagnosing cytomegalovirus status from the catalog of TCR beta chain sequences. TCRdb mirrors the immuneACCESS table, restricted to in-frame sequences. Some clones are absent from its copies; in checked studies, under half trace to an unresolved V gene, and the reason for the others is unknown. Clone size and V and J calls were adopted from that table, with D and trimming inferred from the DNA. For this sample there are 100,000 to 150,000 clones; roughly 90% appear just once. The ten largest clones represent approximately 3.5% of the sample. Reading the germline V gene gives CDR1 SGHVS and CDR2 FNYEAQ. The CDR3 sequence holds 18 residues, the cysteine and phenylalanine included. Of the read, only the CDR3 DNA is kept; its 54 bases are in frame from base 1. V is cut by 1 base and J by 0 bases, and the space between the germline ends is 13 bases.

The donors were included in the validation cohort of over a hundred subjects, a group kept apart from the roughly 610-subject first cohort. The sample comprised PBMCs. The receptor's source is a man aged 30-40 years in good health and CMV-seronegative. The sequence joins TRBV7-6 to TRBJ1-6; the D segment cannot be called with confidence. The nucleotides read TGTGCCAGCAGCTTAGAAGCGGCGACGAGCTCCTATAATTCACCCCTCCACTTT. Its translation is CASSLEAATSSYNSPLHF.